This T cell receptor beta chain was found in a study of technical replicates of blood from a few donors. Only in-frame clones appear in the TCRdb table, and some are missing; sequencing was by immunoSEQ multiplex PCR. The repertoire includes more than 15,000 clones, approximately 87% of them detected once, and 12% sits in the top ten. CDR1 MDHEN and CDR2 SYDVKM come from the germline V gene. Trimming left V 5 bases short and J 4 bases short, with 20 bases between. The CDR3 length is 16 residues. The sample taken for sequencing was PBMCs. The chain recombines TRBV28 with TRBJ1-1; D is possibly TRBD1 (5 bases). The sequence was collected from a human donor in good health. The CDR3 region is CASSKYSIRVGTEAFF. In DNA form, the CDR3 reads TGTGCCAGCAGTAAATATAGTATCAGGGTGGGCACTGAAGCTTTCTTT.